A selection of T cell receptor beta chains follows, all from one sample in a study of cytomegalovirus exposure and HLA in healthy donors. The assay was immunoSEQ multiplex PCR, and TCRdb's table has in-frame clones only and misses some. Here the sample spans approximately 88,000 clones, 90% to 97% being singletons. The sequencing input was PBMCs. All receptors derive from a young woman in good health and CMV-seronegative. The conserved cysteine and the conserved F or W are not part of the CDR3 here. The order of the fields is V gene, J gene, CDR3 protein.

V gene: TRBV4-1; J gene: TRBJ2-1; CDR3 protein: ASSQAGSVEGGNEQF
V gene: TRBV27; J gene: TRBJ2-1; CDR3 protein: ASSLESSLSSYNEQF
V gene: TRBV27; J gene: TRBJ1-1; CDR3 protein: ASSPTGMNTEAF
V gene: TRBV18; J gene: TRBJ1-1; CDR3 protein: ASSPPDRTSAEAF
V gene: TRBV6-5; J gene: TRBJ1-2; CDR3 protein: ASSYSNTGSVGYT
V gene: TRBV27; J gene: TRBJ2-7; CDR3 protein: ASSRRQGWYEQY
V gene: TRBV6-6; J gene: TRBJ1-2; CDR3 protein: AGPAALYGYT
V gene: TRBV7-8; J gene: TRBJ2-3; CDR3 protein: ASSLYPGLLTDTQY
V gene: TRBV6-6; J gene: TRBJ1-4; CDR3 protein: ASTPGGTNEKLF
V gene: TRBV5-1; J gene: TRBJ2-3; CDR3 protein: ASSSLAGGADTQY
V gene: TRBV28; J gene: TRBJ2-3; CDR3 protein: ASSYSDTQY
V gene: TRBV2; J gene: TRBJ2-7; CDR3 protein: ASRRTSGTTYEQY
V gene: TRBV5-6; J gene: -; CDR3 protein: ASSVGRTYEQY
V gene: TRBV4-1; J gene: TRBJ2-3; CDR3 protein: ASSQISKSTDTQY
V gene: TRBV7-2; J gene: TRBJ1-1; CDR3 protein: ASSTRQGNTEAF
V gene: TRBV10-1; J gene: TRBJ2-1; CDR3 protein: ASNPSGGYNEQF
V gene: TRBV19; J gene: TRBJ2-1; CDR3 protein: ASSLQFRSSYNEQF
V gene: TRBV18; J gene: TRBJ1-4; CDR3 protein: ASSPPSDRDGKLF
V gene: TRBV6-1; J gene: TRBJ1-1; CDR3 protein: AITGSTEAF
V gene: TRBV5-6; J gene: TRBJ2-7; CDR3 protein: ASSLGGLAGASSYEQY
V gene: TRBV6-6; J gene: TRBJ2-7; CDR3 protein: ASSHRDEQY
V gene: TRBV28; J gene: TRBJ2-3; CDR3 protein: ASSFAGRTDTQY
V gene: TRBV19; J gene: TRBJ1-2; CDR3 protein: ATSRGYGYT
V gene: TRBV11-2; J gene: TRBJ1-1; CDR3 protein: ASSLTQGTEAF
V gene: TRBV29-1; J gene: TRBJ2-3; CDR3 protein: SLGLAGTADTQY
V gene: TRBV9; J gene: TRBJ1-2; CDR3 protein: ASSVDNGYT
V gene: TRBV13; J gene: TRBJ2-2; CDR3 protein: ASGKREGRTGELF
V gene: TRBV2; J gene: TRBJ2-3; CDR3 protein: ASIQGLAGGMDTQY
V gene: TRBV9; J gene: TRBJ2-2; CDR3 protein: ASSVGTSGRNTGELF
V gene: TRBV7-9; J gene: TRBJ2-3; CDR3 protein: ASSYLEKSTDTQY
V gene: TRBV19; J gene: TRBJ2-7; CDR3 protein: ASSSLGTVYEQY